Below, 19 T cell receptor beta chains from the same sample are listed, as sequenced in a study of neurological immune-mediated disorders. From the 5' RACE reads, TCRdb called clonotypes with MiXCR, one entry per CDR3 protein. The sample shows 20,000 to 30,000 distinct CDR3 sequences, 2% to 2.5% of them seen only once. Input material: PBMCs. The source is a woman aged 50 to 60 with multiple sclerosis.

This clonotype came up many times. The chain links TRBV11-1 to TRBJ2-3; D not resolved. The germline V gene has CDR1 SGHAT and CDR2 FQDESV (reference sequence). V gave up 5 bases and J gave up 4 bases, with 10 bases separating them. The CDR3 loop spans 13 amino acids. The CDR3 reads CASSHPPADTQYF. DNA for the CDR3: TGTGCCAGCAGCCATCCGCCCGCAGATACGCAGTATTTT.

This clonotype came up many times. CDR3 amino acids: CSGIGGQTSYNEQFF. The CDR3 DNA follows: TGCAGCGGGATTGGAGGGCAGACCTCCTACAATGAGCAGTTCTTC. V is TRBV29-1 and J is TRBJ2-1; possibly TRBD2 for D (6 bases). The CDR3 totals 15 residues. V was clipped by 7 bases and J by 0 bases, with 16 bases between them. Germline lookup yields CDR1 SQVTM and CDR2 ANQGSEA.

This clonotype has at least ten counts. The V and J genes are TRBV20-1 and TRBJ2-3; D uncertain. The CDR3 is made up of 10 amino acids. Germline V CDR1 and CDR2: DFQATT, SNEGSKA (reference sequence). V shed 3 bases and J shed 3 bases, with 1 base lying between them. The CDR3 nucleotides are TGCAGTGCTAGGACAGATACGCAGTATTTT. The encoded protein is CSARTDTQYF.

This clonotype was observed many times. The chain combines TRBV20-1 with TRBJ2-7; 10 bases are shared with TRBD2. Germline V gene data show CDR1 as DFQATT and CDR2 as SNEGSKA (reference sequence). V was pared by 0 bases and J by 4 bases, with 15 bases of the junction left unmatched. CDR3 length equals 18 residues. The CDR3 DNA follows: TGCAGTGCTAGAGAAAGGGGGGGCCTATGGACTAGCGGATACGAGCAGTACTTC. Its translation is CSARERGGLWTSGYEQYF.

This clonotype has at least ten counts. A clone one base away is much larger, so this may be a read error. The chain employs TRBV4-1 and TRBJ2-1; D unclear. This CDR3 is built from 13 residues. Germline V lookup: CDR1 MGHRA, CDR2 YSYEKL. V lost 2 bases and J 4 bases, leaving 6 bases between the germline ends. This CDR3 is CASSQKEYNEQFF. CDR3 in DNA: TGCGCCAGCAGCCAAAAGGAATACAATGAGCAGTTCTTC.

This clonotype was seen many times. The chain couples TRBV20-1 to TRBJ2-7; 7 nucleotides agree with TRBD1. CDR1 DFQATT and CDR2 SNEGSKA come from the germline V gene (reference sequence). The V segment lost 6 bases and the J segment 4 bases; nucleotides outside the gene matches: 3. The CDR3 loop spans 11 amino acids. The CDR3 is CSAEQGYEQYF. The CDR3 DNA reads TGCAGTGCGGAACAGGGGTACGAGCAGTACTTC.

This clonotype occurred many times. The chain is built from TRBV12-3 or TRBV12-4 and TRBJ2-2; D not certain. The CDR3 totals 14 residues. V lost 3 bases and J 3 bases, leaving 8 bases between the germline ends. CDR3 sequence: CASSFFGDTGELFF. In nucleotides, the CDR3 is TGTGCCAGCAGTTTTTTTGGGGACACCGGGGAGCTGTTTTTT.

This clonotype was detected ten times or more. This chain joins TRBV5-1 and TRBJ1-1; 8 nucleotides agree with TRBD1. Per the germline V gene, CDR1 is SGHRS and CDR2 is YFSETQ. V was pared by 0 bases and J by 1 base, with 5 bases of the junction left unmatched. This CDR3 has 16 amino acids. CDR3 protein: CASSLVTGTGNTEAFF. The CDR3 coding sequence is TGCGCCAGCAGCTTGGTGACCGGGACAGGGAACACTGAAGCTTTCTTT. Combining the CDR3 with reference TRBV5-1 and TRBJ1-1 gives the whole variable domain KAGVTQTPRYLIKTRGQQVTLSCSPISGHRSVSWYQQTPGQGLQFLFEYFSETQRNKGNFPGRFSGRQFSNSRSEMNVSTLELGDSALYLCASSLVTGTGNTEAFFGQGTRLTVV.

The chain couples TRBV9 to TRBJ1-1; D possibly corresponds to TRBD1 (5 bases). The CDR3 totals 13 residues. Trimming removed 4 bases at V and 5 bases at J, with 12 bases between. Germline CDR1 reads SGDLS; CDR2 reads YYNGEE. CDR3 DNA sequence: TGTGCCAGCAGCTTGGGAAAGGGGACTGAAGCTTTCTTT. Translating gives CASSLGKGTEAFF.

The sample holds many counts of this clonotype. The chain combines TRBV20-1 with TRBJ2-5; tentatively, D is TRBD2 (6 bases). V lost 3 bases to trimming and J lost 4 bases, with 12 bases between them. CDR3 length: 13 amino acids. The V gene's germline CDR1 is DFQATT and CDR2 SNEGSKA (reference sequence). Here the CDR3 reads CSASRTSRETQYF. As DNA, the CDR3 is TGCAGTGCTAGCCGAACTAGCAGAGAGACCCAGTACTTC.

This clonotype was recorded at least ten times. In DNA form, the CDR3 reads TGCAGCGGGGACAGCGGGGCAGATACGCAGTATTTT. It translates to CSGDSGADTQYF. The V and J genes are TRBV29-1 and TRBJ2-3; D tentatively reads TRBD1 or TRBD2 (7 bases each). Germline lookup yields CDR1 SQVTM and CDR2 ANQGSEA. The CDR3 loop spans 12 amino acids. V lost 7 bases, J lost 4 bases, and 12 bases lay in between.

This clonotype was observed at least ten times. CDR3 sequence reads: CATWTSGESYEQYF. CDR3 DNA: TGTGCCACCTGGACTAGCGGGGAATCCTACGAGCAGTACTTC. V gene TRBV10-3 combines with J gene TRBJ2-7, with 12 bases matching TRBD2. With 10 bases clipped from V and 1 base from J, the junction kept 5 bases outside the gene matches. The germline V gene has CDR1 ENHRY and CDR2 SYGVKD. The CDR3 runs to 14 residues.

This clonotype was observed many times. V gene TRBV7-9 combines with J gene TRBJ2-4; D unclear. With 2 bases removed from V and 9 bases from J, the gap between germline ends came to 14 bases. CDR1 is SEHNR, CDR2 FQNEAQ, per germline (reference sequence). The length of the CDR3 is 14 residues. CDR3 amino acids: CASSLPVAQGIQYF. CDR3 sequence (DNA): TGTGCCAGCAGCTTACCGGTAGCACAAGGCATTCAGTACTTC.

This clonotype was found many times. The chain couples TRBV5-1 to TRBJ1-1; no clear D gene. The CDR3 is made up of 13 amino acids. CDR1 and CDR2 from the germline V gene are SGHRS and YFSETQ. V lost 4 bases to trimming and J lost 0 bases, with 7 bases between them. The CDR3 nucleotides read TGCGCCAGCAGCCTGTCACTGAACACTGAAGCTTTCTTT. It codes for CASSLSLNTEAFF.

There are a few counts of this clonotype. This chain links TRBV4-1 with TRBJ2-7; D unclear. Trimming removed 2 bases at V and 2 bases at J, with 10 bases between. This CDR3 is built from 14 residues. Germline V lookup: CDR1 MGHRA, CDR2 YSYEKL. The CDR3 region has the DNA TGCGCCAGCAGCCAAAATGTGGGCACCTACGAGCAGTACTTC. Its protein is CASSQNVGTYEQYF.

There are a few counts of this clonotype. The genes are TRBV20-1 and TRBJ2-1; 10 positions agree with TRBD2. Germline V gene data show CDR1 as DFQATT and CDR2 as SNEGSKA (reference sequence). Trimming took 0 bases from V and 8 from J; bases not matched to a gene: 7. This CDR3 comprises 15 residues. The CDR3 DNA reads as TGCAGTGCTAGAGACCCTAGCGGGAGCGGCGATGAGCAGTTCTTC. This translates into CSARDPSGSGDEQFF.

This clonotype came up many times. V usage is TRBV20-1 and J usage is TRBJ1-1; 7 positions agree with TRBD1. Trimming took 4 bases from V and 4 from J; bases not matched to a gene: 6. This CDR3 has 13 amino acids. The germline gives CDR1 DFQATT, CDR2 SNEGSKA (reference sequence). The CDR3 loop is CSAIDRDATEAFF. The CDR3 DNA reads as TGCAGTGCTATCGACAGGGATGCCACTGAAGCTTTCTTT.

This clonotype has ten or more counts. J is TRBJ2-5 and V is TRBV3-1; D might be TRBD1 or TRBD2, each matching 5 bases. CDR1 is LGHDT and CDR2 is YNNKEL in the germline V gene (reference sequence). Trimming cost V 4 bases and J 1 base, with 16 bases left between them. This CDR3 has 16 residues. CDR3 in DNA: TGTGCCAGCAGCCCCTTACTCCCCGGGACCCAAGAGACCCAGTACTTC. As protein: CASSPLLPGTQETQYF.

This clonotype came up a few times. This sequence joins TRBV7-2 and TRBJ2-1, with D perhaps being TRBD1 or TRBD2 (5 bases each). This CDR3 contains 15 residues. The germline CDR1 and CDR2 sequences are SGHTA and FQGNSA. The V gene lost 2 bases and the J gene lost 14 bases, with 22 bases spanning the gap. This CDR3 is CASSLRGSRDDEEFF. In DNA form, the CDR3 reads TGTGCCAGCAGCTTACGCGGTTCCCGGGACGACGAGGAGTTCTTC.